The rows below give T cell receptor beta chains drawn from one sample of a study of blood T cell repertoires in COVID-19. Sequencing used immunoSEQ multiplex PCR; TCRdb keeps in-frame clones, though not all of them. The table has under 150,000 clones, 90% seen once; the top ten hold about 4.8%. Sequenced input: peripheral blood. The receptor set was obtained from a woman between 50 and 59 years old with acute or convalescent COVID-19. Both conserved end residues are part of each CDR3. Fields, in order: V gene, J gene, clone size, D gene, CDR3 protein, CDR3 DNA. D genes are given only for firm matches. Some rows have no size entry. The others give once, few or many, or a class for an expanded clone.

TRBV19	TRBJ1-2	-	-	CASSIKAGQYGYTF	TGTGCCAGTAGTATAAAGGCGGGGCAGTATGGCTACACCTTC
TRBV27	TRBJ2-5	-	-	CASSSHQVETQYF	TGTGCCAGCAGTTCCCACCAGGTTGAGACCCAGTACTTC
TRBV10-3	TRBJ2-1	-	-	CASRGGGYNEQFF	TGTGCCTCGAGGGGGGGCGGGTACAATGAGCAGTTCTTC
TRBV28	TRBJ2-1	once	-	CASSGPSASYNEQFF	TGTGCCAGCAGCGGCCCTAGCGCCTCCTACAATGAGCAGTTCTTC
TRBV5-6	TRBJ2-1	-	TRBD2	CASSSLQRGGLFF	TGTGCCAGCAGCTCACTCCAGCGGGGGGGCTTGTTCTTC
TRBV7-9	TRBJ2-7	-	-	CASSSQLSPSYEQYF	TGTGCCAGCAGCTCCCAACTATCTCCCTCCTACGAGCAGTACTTC
TRBV7-2	TRBJ1-2	once	TRBD1	CASRQGVNSYGYTF	TGTGCCAGCAGACAGGGGGTTAATAGCTATGGCTACACCTTC
TRBV5-3	TRBJ1-2	-	-	CARSVPVAGEHSWYGYTF	TGTGCCAGAAGCGTCCCCGTGGCAGGGGAACATTCATGGTATGGCTACACCTTC
TRBV29-1	TRBJ1-2	-	TRBD1	CSSETGGSEGYTF	TGCAGCTCCGAGACAGGGGGCAGCGAAGGCTACACCTTC
TRBV15	TRBJ1-6	-	TRBD1	CATSRNDRDNSPLHF	TGTGCCACCAGCAGAAACGACAGGGACAATTCACCCCTCCACTTT
TRBV5-1	TRBJ1-1	-	-	CASSPEPTGRTEAFF	TGCGCCAGCAGCCCTGAACCTACAGGGCGTACTGAAGCTTTCTTT
TRBV6-5	TRBJ1-1	-	TRBD1	CASSHWGQPNTEAFF	TGTGCCAGCAGTCACTGGGGACAGCCGAACACTGAAGCTTTCTTT
TRBV5-8	TRBJ1-2	once	-	CASLQDRYGYTF	TGTGCCAGCTTACAGGACCGATATGGCTACACCTTC
TRBV28	TRBJ1-2	few	-	CASSFLGQVGYTF	TGTGCCAGCAGTTTCCTGGGGCAGGTTGGCTACACCTTC
TRBV11-2	TRBJ1-1	few	-	CASSPPGEAFF	TGTGCCAGCAGCCCCCCAGGGGAAGCTTTCTTT
TRBV19	TRBJ1-2	many	TRBD1	CASRTGTAYYGYTF	TGTGCCAGTAGAACCGGGACAGCTTACTATGGCTACACCTTC
TRBV10-2	TRBJ2-6	-	-	CASSGGGYGANVLTF	TGCGCCAGCAGTGGAGGAGGGTATGGGGCCAACGTCCTGACTTTC
TRBV4-2	TRBJ1-1	-	-	CASSQELYRQGMNTEAFF	TGTGCCAGCAGCCAAGAATTGTATCGGCAGGGTATGAACACTGAAGCTTTCTTT
TRBV5-3	TRBJ1-2	-	-	CARSLDRRWSYGYTF	TGTGCCAGAAGCTTGGATCGGCGGTGGAGCTATGGCTACACCTTC
TRBV3-1/TRBV3-2	TRBJ1-2	-	-	CASSHRGLNYGYTF	TGTGCCAGCAGCCACAGGGGCCTAAACTATGGCTACACCTTC
TRBV21-1	TRBJ1-2	-	-	CASSKRVTRANYGYTF	TGTGCCAGCAGCAAACGAGTGACAAGAGCTAACTATGGCTACACCTTC
TRBV14	TRBJ1-5	-	-	CASSQDRGGSNQPQHF	TGTGCCAGCAGCCAAGATAGGGGGGGAAGCAATCAGCCCCAGCATTTT
TRBV9	TRBJ2-7	-	-	CASSAAPGYEQYF	TGTGCCAGCAGCGCTGCCCCGGGGTACGAGCAGTACTTC
TRBV11-2	TRBJ2-3	-	-	CASSYTRRDTQYF	TGTGCCAGCAGCTACACGCGCAGGGATACGCAGTATTTT
TRBV10-3	TRBJ1-2	few	-	CAISTLRGESGYTF	TGTGCCATCAGTACCCTCCGGGGGGAGAGCGGCTACACCTTC
TRBV19	TRBJ2-3	few	-	CASTRTNVGTDTQYF	TGTGCCAGTACCCGGACTAATGTTGGCACAGATACGCAGTATTTT
TRBV15	TRBJ2-2	-	-	CATSRVGFGYTGELFF	TGTGCCACCAGCAGAGTGGGTTTCGGGTACACCGGGGAGCTGTTTTTT
TRBV15	TRBJ2-1	-	-	CATSRDLGREEFYNEQFF	TGTGCCACCAGCAGAGATCTGGGCAGGGAAGAGTTCTACAATGAGCAGTTCTTC
TRBV5-1	TRBJ1-2	once	TRBD1	CASSLDGDRVYGYTF	TGCGCCAGCAGCTTGGATGGGGACAGGGTCTATGGCTACACCTTC
TRBV5-1	TRBJ2-3	-	TRBD2	CASSSLASGGVTDTQYF	TGCGCCAGCAGTTCTCTTGCTAGCGGGGGAGTCACAGATACGCAGTATTTT
TRBV7-2	TRBJ2-3	-	-	CASSLLYGGARTDTQYF	TGTGCCAGCAGCTTATTGTATGGGGGGGCCCGCACAGATACGCAGTATTTT
TRBV25-1	TRBJ1-2	-	-	CASSHGDFYGYTF	TGTGCCAGCAGTCATGGGGACTTCTATGGCTACACCTTC
TRBV4-2	TRBJ1-1	-	TRBD1	CASSLELTGGTEAFF	TGTGCCAGCAGCCTAGAGCTGACAGGGGGCACTGAAGCTTTCTTT
TRBV7-9	TRBJ1-2	once	TRBD1	CASSLTSTGVGYTF	TGTGCCAGCAGCTTAACCTCTACAGGGGTGGGCTACACCTTC
TRBV7-3	TRBJ2-2	-	-	CASRGGRTGELFF	TGTGCCAGCAGAGGGGGAAGAACCGGGGAGCTGTTTTTT
TRBV6-6	TRBJ2-1	-	-	CATLTAAESSYNEQFF	TGTGCCACCTTAACAGCAGCGGAAAGCTCCTACAATGAGCAGTTCTTC
TRBV12-3/TRBV12-4	TRBJ2-1	-	-	CATRFDAGSEQFF	TGTGCCACCCGCTTCGACGCTGGGAGTGAGCAGTTCTTC
TRBV18	TRBJ1-2	once	-	CASSPHRESGYTF	TGTGCCAGCTCACCACACAGGGAGAGTGGCTACACCTTC
TRBV7-8	TRBJ2-6	-	-	CASSSRQRLMSGANVLTF	TGTGCCAGCAGCTCCCGACAAAGGTTGATGTCTGGGGCCAACGTCCTGACTTTC
TRBV24-1	TRBJ1-2	-	TRBD1	CATSSGQGYGYTF	TGTGCCACCAGTTCCGGACAGGGGTATGGCTACACCTTC
TRBV10-3	TRBJ2-1	-	TRBD2	CAISESLAGGGNNEQFF	TGTGCCATCAGTGAGTCGTTAGCGGGTGGTGGGAACAATGAGCAGTTCTTC
TRBV24-1	TRBJ1-2	-	TRBD1	CATSDRGDRGIGYTF	TGTGCCACCAGTGACCGTGGCGACAGGGGGATAGGCTACACCTTC
TRBV6-5	TRBJ2-3	-	-	CASIRTLSSTDTQYF	TGTGCCAGCATTCGGACATTATCTAGCACAGATACGCAGTATTTT
TRBV28	TRBJ2-1	-	-	CASSFNRVISNEQFF	TGTGCCAGCAGTTTCAACAGGGTTATTTCGAATGAGCAGTTCTTC
TRBV7-2	TRBJ1-3	-	TRBD1	CASSLGQGTRTGNTIYF	TGTGCCAGCAGCTTAGGACAGGGGACGAGGACTGGAAACACCATATATTTT
TRBV27	TRBJ2-1	-	TRBD2	CASRSLAGGPYNEQFF	TGTGCCAGCAGATCCCTAGCGGGGGGGCCTTACAATGAGCAGTTCTTC
TRBV25-1	TRBJ2-7	-	TRBD2	CAREGGGLAHEQYF	TGTGCCAGAGAGGGGGGGGGACTAGCGCACGAGCAGTACTTC
TRBV9	TRBJ2-7	-	TRBD1	CASSQGQGAEEQYF	TGTGCCAGCAGCCAGGGACAGGGGGCTGAGGAGCAGTACTTC
TRBV7-3	TRBJ2-5	-	-	CASSFTPGKLETQYF	TGTGCCAGCAGCTTTACGCCGGGGAAATTGGAGACCCAGTACTTC
TRBV24-1	TRBJ2-1	-	TRBD2	CATSDDRGGPNEQFF	TGTGCCACCAGTGATGATCGGGGGGGCCCCAATGAGCAGTTCTTC
TRBV6-2/TRBV6-3	TRBJ1-2	-	TRBD1	CASSRSGTGDGYTF	TGTGCCAGCAGTAGGTCCGGGACAGGTGACGGCTACACCTTC
TRBV7-8	TRBJ1-5	-	-	CASSHRTGNQPQHF	TGTGCCAGCAGCCATCGGACAGGCAATCAGCCCCAGCATTTT
TRBV3-1/TRBV3-2	TRBJ1-6	once	-	CASSQVGQIYNSPLHF	TGTGCCAGCAGCCAAGTTGGACAGATTTATAATTCACCCCTCCACTTT
TRBV27	TRBJ2-1	once	-	CASSLRNRGYNEQFF	TGTGCCAGCAGTTTAAGAAATAGGGGTTACAATGAGCAGTTCTTC
TRBV5-6	TRBJ2-7	-	-	CASSLFQGQRNEQYF	TGTGCCAGCAGCTTGTTCCAGGGGCAGAGGAACGAGCAGTACTTC